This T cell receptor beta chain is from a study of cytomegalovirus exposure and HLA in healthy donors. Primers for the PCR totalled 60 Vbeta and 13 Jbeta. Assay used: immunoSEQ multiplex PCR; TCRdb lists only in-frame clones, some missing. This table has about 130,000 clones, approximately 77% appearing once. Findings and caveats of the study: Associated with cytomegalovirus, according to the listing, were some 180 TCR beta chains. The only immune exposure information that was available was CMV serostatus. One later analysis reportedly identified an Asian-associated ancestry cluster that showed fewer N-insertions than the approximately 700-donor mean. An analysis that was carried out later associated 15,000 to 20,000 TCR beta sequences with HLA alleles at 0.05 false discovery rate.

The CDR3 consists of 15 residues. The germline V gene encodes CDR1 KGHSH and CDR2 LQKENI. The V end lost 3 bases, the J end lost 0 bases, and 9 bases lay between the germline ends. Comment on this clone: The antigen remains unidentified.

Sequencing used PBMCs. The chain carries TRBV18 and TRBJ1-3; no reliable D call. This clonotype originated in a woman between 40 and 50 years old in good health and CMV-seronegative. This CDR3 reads CASSPGPNSGNTIYF. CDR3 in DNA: TGTGCCAGCTCACCTGGGCCAAACTCTGGAAACACCATATATTTT.